The 30 T cell receptor beta chains in this list originate from one sample, sequenced in a study of T cells in Graves' hyperthyroidism and ophthalmopathy. Amplification yielded TCR beta CDR3 regions, with RNA transcripts as the source. A first-round RT-PCR of the TCR CDR3 used the HTBI primer set. Each CDR3 protein is one row after TCRdb ran MiXCR on the multiplex PCR reads. The sample consists of 620,000 or so distinct CDR3 sequences, roughly 14% of them appearing once. Source material: blood. All receptors derive from a woman aged 45-60 years with Graves' ophthalmopathy.

In its sample, this clonotype was seen many times. The DNA is left out, because the CDR3 cannot be placed on it with certainty; the CDR3 is given as TCRdb lists it. This rearrangement joins TRBV28 to TRBJ1-2. The CDR3 comprises 11 residues, both ends counted. Germline CDR1 is MDHEN and CDR2 is SYDVKM. This CDR3 is CASSSFGRGTF.

This clonotype was seen ten or more times. The rearrangement links TRBV7-2 to TRBJ2-4, with 7 bases aligning to TRBD2. The V and J ends lost 4 bases and 5 bases, in that order; junction bases with no gene match: 8. CDR3 length equals 15 residues. Germline CDR1 and CDR2: SGHTA and FQGNSA. The CDR3 DNA reads as TGTGCCAGCAGCTACAAGCGGGGTAATCAAAACATTCAGTACTTC. The encoded protein is CASSYKRGNQNIQYF.

This clonotype has a count of ten or more. The chain employs TRBV5-1 and TRBJ2-5; 9 bases are shared with TRBD2. CDR1 and CDR2 (germline): SGHRS, YFSETQ. The trim removed 6 bases at V and 5 bases at J, leaving 8 bases unmatched. CDR3 size: 14 residues. The CDR3 here is CASTFSGRQETQYF. The CDR3 DNA sequence: TGCGCCAGCACGTTTAGCGGGAGACAGGAGACCCAGTACTTC.

Here the CDR3 DNA reads TGTGCCAGCAGCCAAGAACGTCGCGGGTTGGTGGAACTGTTTTTT. Amino acid sequence: CASSQERRGLVELFF. This chain joins TRBV4-2 and TRBJ1-4; D gene ambiguous. Germline CDR1 is LGHNA and CDR2 is YNFKEQ. This CDR3 is 15 amino acids long. Trimming removed 0 bases at V and 12 bases at J, with 17 bases between.

This clonotype came up a few times. The V gene is TRBV5-1, the J gene TRBJ2-7; 7 bases map to TRBD1. V lost 2 bases to trimming and J lost 2 bases; unmatched junction nucleotides: 7. This CDR3 is built from 15 residues. The germline V gene has CDR1 SGHRS and CDR2 YFSETQ. The CDR3: CASSLNVGTAYEQYF. CDR3 DNA sequence: TGCGCCAGCAGCTTAAACGTAGGGACAGCCTACGAGCAGTACTTC.

This rearrangement joins TRBV3-1 to TRBJ1-2; no clear D. Germline CDR1 reads LGHDT; CDR2 reads YNNKEL (reference sequence). This CDR3 has 13 residues. Trimming left V 4 bases short and J 7 bases short, with 13 bases between. CDR3 in DNA: TGTGCCAGCAGCCCCCGAGAGATCAGTGGCTACACCTTC. It specifies CASSPREISGYTF. Using reference TRBV3-1 and TRBJ1-2 for the parts outside the CDR3, the full variable domain is DTAVSQTPKYLVTQMGNDKSIKCEQNLGHDTMYWYKQDSKKFLKIMFSYNNKELIINETVPNRFSPKSPDKAHLNLHINSLELGDSAVYFCASSPREISGYTFGSGTRLTVV.

This chain connects TRBV9 to TRBJ1-1; possible D gene TRBD1, 6 bases. The CDR3 is made up of 13 amino acids. V was cut by 0 bases and J by 10 bases, with 13 bases left in between. Germline V gives CDR1 SGDLS, CDR2 YYNGEE. CDR3 DNA: TGTGCCAGCAGCGTAGTAGGACAGTCAACAGCTTTCTTT. Protein: CASSVVGQSTAFF.

The chain recombines TRBV6-5 with TRBJ2-1, with unresolved D. Germline V lookup: CDR1 MNHEY, CDR2 SVGAGI. The CDR3 length is 13 residues. Trimming shortened V by 4 bases and J by 5 bases, and 9 bases separated the two germline ends. CDR3 DNA sequence: TGTGCCAGCAGTTTCGGCCGGAACAATGAGCAGTTCTTC. It encodes CASSFGRNNEQFF.

This clonotype was detected ten times or more. The chain joins TRBV10-3 to TRBJ1-4; no clear D gene. This CDR3 spans 13 amino acids. V was cut by 5 bases and J by 7 bases, with 11 bases left in between. Germline CDR1 reads ENHRY; CDR2 reads SYGVKD. The CDR3, as DNA: TGTGCCATCAGTTCAAGCGGAGGTGAAAAACTGTTTTTT. Amino acids: CAISSSGGEKLFF.

The V gene is TRBV9, the J gene TRBJ2-5; D call uncertain. This CDR3 spans 14 amino acids. In germline, CDR1 is SGDLS, CDR2 YYNGEE. The germline V and J ends were trimmed by 1 base and 2 bases, with 9 bases remaining between them. The CDR3: CASSVSLGQETQYF. CDR3 nucleotides: TGTGCCAGCAGCGTATCCTTAGGACAAGAGACCCAGTACTTC.

The chain couples TRBV19 to TRBJ1-1; no firm D call. This CDR3 region has 12 residues. With 8 bases removed from V and 1 base from J, the gap between germline ends came to 8 bases. CDR1 is LNHDA and CDR2 is SQIVND in the germline V gene (reference sequence). The CDR3 reads CASREPNTEAFF. The DNA of the CDR3 is TGTGCCAGTCGGGAACCGAACACTGAAGCTTTCTTT.

This clonotype was detected ten times or more. This rearrangement joins TRBV7-8 to TRBJ2-2; D may match TRBD1 or TRBD2 (6 bases each). The germline CDR1 and CDR2 sequences are SGHVS and FQNEAQ. Deletions cut 1 base from V and 6 bases from J, with 12 bases between. The CDR3 has 15 residues. The CDR3: CASSLGGASAGELFF. CDR3 DNA: TGTGCCAGCAGCTTAGGGGGGGCTAGCGCCGGGGAGCTGTTTTTT.

The V gene is TRBV28, the J gene TRBJ1-5; D may be TRBD1 (6 bases). The CDR3 has 14 amino acids. Trimming pared 6 bases from V and 6 bases from J, leaving 15 bases between. Per germline, CDR1 MDHEN and CDR2 SYDVKM. In DNA, the CDR3 is TGTGCCAGCAGGATGACAGGTCGTATTCAGCCCCAGCATTTT. Translated, it gives CASRMTGRIQPQHF. The entire variable domain, with the rest obtained from reference TRBV28 and TRBJ1-5, is as follows: DVKVTQSSRYLVKRTGEKVFLECVQDMDHENMFWYRQDPGLGLRLIYFSYDVKMKEKGDIPEGYSVSREKKERFSLILESASTNQTSMYLCASRMTGRIQPQHFGDGTRLSIL.

The CDR3 DNA sequence: TGTGCCAGCAGTGTGGTAGGTCTCAATGAGCAGTTCTTC. Its translation is CASSVVGLNEQFF. The chain recombines TRBV25-1 with TRBJ2-1; D unresolved. Trimming pared 4 bases from V and 6 bases from J, leaving 10 bases between. Germline CDR1 is MGHDK and CDR2 is SYGVNS. The CDR3 totals 13 residues.

This clonotype was found a few times. This chain joins TRBV9 and TRBJ1-1, with TRBD1 matching 8 bases. CDR1 is SGDLS, CDR2 YYNGEE, per germline. This CDR3 spans 14 amino acids. Trimming cost V 3 bases and J 4 bases; bases outside gene matches: 5. The CDR3 DNA follows: TGTGCCAGCAGCGGACAGGGGCGAATCACTGAAGCTTTCTTT. Translated: CASSGQGRITEAFF. The complete variable domain, with remaining parts taken from reference TRBV9 and TRBJ1-1, reads DSGVTQTPKHLITATGQRVTLRCSPRSGDLSVYWYQQSLDQGLQFLIQYYNGEERAKGNILERFSAQQFPDLHSELNLSSLELGDSALYFCASSGQGRITEAFFGQGTRLTVV.

The sample holds many counts of this clonotype. The rearrangement joins TRBV7-2 to TRBJ2-1, with 7 bases lining up with TRBD1. Germline-derived CDR1 and CDR2 are SGHTA and FQGNSA. The CDR3 is 17 amino acids. The J segment lost 2 bases and the V segment lost 0 bases, leaving 7 bases of the junction unmatched. The chain's CDR3 is CASSLATTGDPYNEQFF. CDR3 bases: TGTGCCAGCAGCTTAGCTACAACAGGGGATCCCTACAATGAGCAGTTCTTC.

Many counts were recorded for this clonotype. This sequence joins TRBV29-1 and TRBJ2-3, with D possibly TRBD1 on 6 matching bases. Germline lookup yields CDR1 SQVTM and CDR2 ANQGSEA. The CDR3 is 14 amino acids. Trimming cost V 8 bases and J 6 bases, with 21 bases left between them. This chain's CDR3 is CSFDPGTPRDTQYF. The CDR3 DNA reads as TGCAGCTTCGACCCGGGGACACCCAGGGATACGCAGTATTTT.

The sample holds a few counts of this clonotype. This chain links TRBV7-6 with TRBJ1-1, with TRBD1 identical over 9 bases. J was trimmed by 3 bases and V by 1 base; bases with no gene match: 6. Germline assignment: CDR1 SGHVS and CDR2 FNYEAQ. The CDR3 spans 16 residues. The CDR3 here is CASSLGAGTGHTEAFF. The CDR3, as DNA: TGTGCCAGCAGCTTAGGCGCCGGGACAGGGCACACTGAAGCTTTCTTT.

In its sample, this clonotype was seen many times. The chain recombines TRBV11-1 with TRBJ2-5, with 11 bases matching TRBD2. The CDR3 has 17 residues. The trim removed 3 bases at V and 0 bases at J, leaving 6 bases unmatched. Germline CDR1 is SGHAT and CDR2 is FQDESV (reference sequence). CDR3 DNA: TGTGCCAGCAGCTTTAGCGGGAGGGCCCTGTACCAAGAGACCCAGTACTTC. The encoded protein is CASSFSGRALYQETQYF.

The chain couples TRBV19 to TRBJ2-1; D is perhaps TRBD1 or TRBD2 (5 bases each). In germline, CDR1 is LNHDA, CDR2 SQIVND (reference sequence). This CDR3 has 16 amino acids. Between the trimmed V and J ends, which lost 0 bases and 4 bases, there was a span of 13 bases. CDR3 residues: CASSIDRWGWYNEQFF. In nucleotides, the CDR3 is TGTGCCAGTAGTATAGATCGGTGGGGGTGGTACAATGAGCAGTTCTTC. The full variable domain, rest sourced from reference TRBV19 and TRBJ2-1, is DGGITQSPKYLFRKEGQNVTLSCEQNLNHDAMYWYRQDPGQGLRLIYYSQIVNDFQKGDIAEGYSVSREKKESFPLTVTSAQKNPTAFYLCASSIDRWGWYNEQFFGPGTRLTVL.

In this sample, this clonotype turned up a few times. The chain has TRBV7-8 and TRBJ2-7; D is possibly TRBD1 (5 bases). V was trimmed by 6 bases and J by 5 bases, leaving 14 bases between them. Germline V gene data show CDR1 as SGHVS and CDR2 as FQNEAQ. This CDR3 is 13 amino acids long. CDR3: CASRTRVSNEQYF. The CDR3 bases are TGTGCCAGCAGAACCAGGGTATCGAACGAGCAGTACTTC.

As regards this clonotype: The junction departs from germline at one end; a sequencing error may be responsible. The chain recombines TRBV14 with TRBJ2-1; 9 bases match TRBD2. There are 16 residues in the CDR3. CDR1 and CDR2 from the germline V gene are SGHDN and FVKESK. The CDR3 region has the DNA TGTGCCAGCAGCCAAGATAGCGGGAGCTCCTGCAATGAGCAGTTCTTC. It translates to CASSQDSGSSCNEQFF.

This clonotype was detected many times. This rearrangement joins TRBV28 to TRBJ2-7, with D perhaps TRBD1 (7 bases). This CDR3 spans 11 amino acids. Germline loops: CDR1 MDHEN, CDR2 SYDVKM. The V end was cut by 10 bases, the J end by 6 bases, with 13 bases between. This CDR3 reads CATDQGGEQYF. The CDR3 coding sequence is TGTGCCACCGACCAGGGGGGCGAGCAGTACTTC.

This clonotype was recorded at least ten times. This chain connects TRBV28 to TRBJ2-1; 9 nucleotides align to TRBD1. J was trimmed by 0 bases and V by 2 bases; bases with no gene match: 5. The germline V gene has CDR1 MDHEN and CDR2 SYDVKM. This CDR3 is 17 amino acids long. The CDR3 spells CASSLRGTGNSYNEQFF. The CDR3 nucleotides are TGTGCCAGCAGTTTACGTGGGACAGGGAACTCCTACAATGAGCAGTTCTTC.

This clonotype was counted at least ten times. The chain has TRBV6-2 or TRBV6-3 and TRBJ1-2; the D is unclear. Trimming removed 6 bases at V and 4 bases at J, with 12 bases between. The germline V gene has CDR1 MNHEY and CDR2 SVGEGT. The CDR3 runs to 13 residues. This CDR3 is CASSLLGSYGYTF. The CDR3 nucleotides are TGTGCCAGCAGCCTATTGGGTAGCTATGGCTACACCTTC.

Notes on this clonotype: A much bigger clone sits one base away, suggesting this may be a read error. V gene TRBV28 combines with J gene TRBJ2-7; unclear D gene. This CDR3 is built from 14 residues. Per the germline V gene, CDR1 is MDHEN and CDR2 is SYDVKM. V gave up 6 bases and J gave up 6 bases, with 18 bases separating them. This CDR3 reads CASSQSVSPCEQYF. CDR3 sequence (DNA): TGTGCCAGCAGCCAAAGCGTTTCCCCCTGCGAGCAGTACTTC. Full variable domain (rest looked up from reference TRBV28 and TRBJ2-7): DVKVTQSSRYLVKRTGEKVFLECVQDMDHENMFWYRQDPGLGLRLIYFSYDVKMKEKGDIPEGYSVSREKKERFSLILESASTNQTSMYLCASSQSVSPCEQYFGPGTRLTVT.

This clonotype was detected many times. Here the CDR3 reads CASSFGTSGSDTQYF. The DNA of the CDR3 is TGTGCCAGCAGCTTCGGGACTAGCGGGAGTGATACGCAGTATTTT. The rearrangement joins TRBV7-3 to TRBJ2-3, with TRBD2 matching over 14 bases. Trimming cost V 3 bases and J 6 bases; bases outside gene matches: 2. There are 15 residues in the CDR3. In germline, CDR1 is SGHTA, CDR2 FQGTGA.

This clonotype was seen many times. The genes are TRBV28 and TRBJ1-3; D may be TRBD1 (5 bases). Germline CDR1 reads MDHEN; CDR2 reads SYDVKM. This CDR3 is 14 amino acids long. Between the trimmed V and J ends, which lost 10 bases and 3 bases, there was a span of 16 bases. CDR3 loop: CATHQGRVGNTIYF. The CDR3, as DNA: TGTGCCACACACCAGGGTAGGGTTGGAAACACCATATATTTT.

CDR3: CASSQVRQFDGYTF. In nucleotides, the CDR3 is TGTGCCAGCAGCCAAGTCCGCCAGTTTGATGGCTACACCTTC. The chain couples TRBV4-2 to TRBJ1-2; D remains unclear. Germline V gene lookup returns CDR1 LGHNA and CDR2 YNFKEQ. V lost 1 base and J 6 bases, leaving 12 bases between the germline ends. This CDR3 spans 14 amino acids.

The chain carries TRBV10-3 and TRBJ1-3; D possibly corresponds to TRBD1 (6 bases). The CDR3 runs to 17 residues. The ends were cut back, 8 bases at V and 2 bases at J, with 22 bases in the middle. The germline CDR1 and CDR2 sequences are ENHRY and SYGVKD. The CDR3 region is CAIGDSTGKIPGNTIYF. DNA for the CDR3: TGTGCCATCGGGGACTCTACAGGGAAGATCCCTGGAAACACCATATATTTT.